This T cell receptor beta chain was obtained from a study of cytomegalovirus exposure and HLA in healthy donors. Study results and caveats: There were 150 to 200 TCR beta chains listed as cytomegalovirus-associated. In vitro assays verified that a few CMV-associated chains recognized CMV antigens specifically.

Germline V gene sequence: CDR1 SGHDN, CDR2 FVKESK. The trim removed 5 bases at V and 4 bases at J, leaving 7 bases unmatched. The CDR3 loop spans 15 amino acids. Of note for this clone: Antigen unknown.

The protocol was immunoSEQ multiplex PCR, while the TCRdb copy is restricted to in-frame clones and leaves out a portion. This sample has over 200,000 clones; about 90% occur once, and the top ten carry 2.9%. This rearrangement joins TRBV14 to TRBJ2-7, with 11 nucleotides matching TRBD2. The TCR sequence derives from a woman aged 18-29 years in good health and CMV-seronegative. The sequenced sample consisted of PBMCs. CDR3 amino acids: CASSVLAGGSYEQYF. The CDR3 DNA sequence: TGTGCCAGCAGCGTTCTAGCGGGAGGTAGTTACGAGCAGTACTTC.